This TCR beta chain was sequenced in a study of T-cell memory formation after mild COVID-19 (dated by TCRdb to about 2021). Turning to the overall study: TCR sequence clusters from the two donors were found to be largely donor specific. Longitudinal TCRalpha and TCRbeta repertoire sequencing tracked T-cell clones expanding and contracting after mild COVID-19 in two donors. Two young, previously healthy adult volunteers made up the cohort, one male and one female.

Sequenced using an Illumina NovaSeq 6000. TCRalpha and TCRbeta cDNA libraries were constructed by 5'RACE with constant-segment primers, with sample barcodes and unique molecular identifiers being introduced. Trizol reagent was used to extract RNA from every sample. Amplification of the libraries took two PCR steps, and the second step added a second sample barcode plus Illumina TruSeq adapters. Libraries were sequenced on an Illumina NovaSeq with 2 x 150 bp paired-end reads. On the authors' methods: The reads were demultiplexed and collapsed into UMI-guided consensus sequences using migec v1.2.7. Using mixcr v2.1.11, UMI consensuses were aligned to TRA and TRB V and J templates and then assembled into clonotypes. A clonotype was counted as expanded or contracted only when both edgeR and NoisET called the clonotype significant, with the noise models trained on biological replicates. edgeR calls used a false discovery rate-adjusted p below 0.01 and a log2 fold-change threshold of 1. As an exploratory analysis of dynamics, max-normalized trajectories of the 1000 most abundant clonotypes were examined by PCA with hierarchical clustering. Separately sequenced CD4+ and CD8+ repertoires were used to assign the CD4 or CD8 phenotype of responding clones. Starting from the raw public reads, TCRdb applied fastp trimming at Q25, assembled clones with MiXCR and retained in-frame beta chains. Identical CDR3 protein sequences are pooled into one entry, listed with their most common genes and DNA. These V and J calls rely on TCRdb rather than the paper's analysis. This sample holds hundreds of thousands of distinct CDR3 sequences; roughly 15% were observed only once. 22% of the sample lies in the top ten.

V ends up 8 bases short and J 6 bases short, with an unmatched junction base count of 4. Measured from the cysteine to the phenylalanine, the CDR3 is 13 residues long. This entry keeps only the CDR3 DNA: 39 bases, framed from base 1. The germline V gene encodes CDR1 SGHTA and CDR2 FQGNSA. Ficoll-Paque density gradient centrifugation was used to isolate PBMCs. Regarding this clonotype: There is no known antigen for this receptor. Nothing much larger sits one base from this clone, and base qualities are not available.

General conclusions and limits of the study: Contracting CD4+ clones were found mainly in CM and EM memory subsets, while CD8+ clones were enriched in EMRA. Some responding clones were detected in pre-infection memory, which suggested that pre-existing cross-reactive memory T cells had joined the SARS-CoV-2 response. The study included only a couple of mild cases, and larger cohorts that include severe cases with pre-infection samples were judged to be necessary. Clones that contracted from day 15 to 85 showed balanced CD4/CD8 phenotypes, whereas a second wave of clones that expanded from day 15 to 37 leaned towards CD4+. SARS-CoV-2 specificity of the second-wave clones peaking on day 37 was not confirmed.

This sequence originates from a man between 18 and 29 years old who had mild COVID-19 (a few samples of this study predate the infection). The sample titles of this study are shuffled in the database, so cell type and time point are left out; the donor was told from shared clones. Sequencing was done on a sample of PBMCs or a T cell subset sorted from them (not recorded which). Here the chain combines TRBV7-2 and TRBJ1-4; 9 of the junction bases match TRBD1. The base sequence is TGTGCCAGCGGCCGGGACAGGGATGAAAAACTGTTTTTT. This yields the protein CASGRDRDEKLFF.